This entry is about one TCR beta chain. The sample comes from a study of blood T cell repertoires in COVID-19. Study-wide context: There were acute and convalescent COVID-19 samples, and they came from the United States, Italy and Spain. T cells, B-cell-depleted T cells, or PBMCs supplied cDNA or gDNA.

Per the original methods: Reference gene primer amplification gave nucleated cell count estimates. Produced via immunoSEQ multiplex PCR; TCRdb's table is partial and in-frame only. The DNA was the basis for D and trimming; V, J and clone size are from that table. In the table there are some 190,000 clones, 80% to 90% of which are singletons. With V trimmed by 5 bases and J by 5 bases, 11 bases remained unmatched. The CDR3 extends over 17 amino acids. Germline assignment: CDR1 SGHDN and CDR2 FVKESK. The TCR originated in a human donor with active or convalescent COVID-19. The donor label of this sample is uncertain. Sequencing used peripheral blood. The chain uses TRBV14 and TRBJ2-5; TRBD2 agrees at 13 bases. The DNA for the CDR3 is TGTGCCAGCAGCGTCCACCTACTAGCGGGAGGGCCGGAGACCCAGTACTTC. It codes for CASSVHLLAGGPETQYF.